This is a list of T cell receptor beta chains from one sample in a study of shared T cell receptors in the human thymus. Assay used: immunoSEQ multiplex PCR; TCRdb lists only in-frame clones, some missing. The repertoire consists of roughly 660,000 clones, with roughly 90% occurring once and the leading ten covering 0.0095% to 0.012%. This same sample was also part of a study on human thymus T cells.

Sequenced input: thymocytes. The receptors were gathered from a boy younger than two with a congenital heart defect. Both conserved end residues are part of each CDR3. Each record gives: V gene, J gene, D gene, clone size, CDR3 protein, CDR3 DNA. The D gene is left open where the match is weak. Size is omitted from some rows. Given values are once, few, many or a class for expanded clones.

V: TRBV4-3
J: TRBJ2-1
D: -
size: -
CDR3: CASSTSSETYNEQFF
DNA: TGCGCCAGCAGCACATCTAGCGAGACCTACAATGAGCAGTTCTTC

V: TRBV2
J: TRBJ1-4
D: TRBD1
size: -
CDR3: CASSEAGRGYEKLFF
DNA: TGTGCCAGCAGTGAAGCTGGCAGGGGGTATGAAAAACTGTTTTTT

V: TRBV9
J: TRBJ1-2
D: TRBD1
size: -
CDR3: CASSVDSTGSGYTF
DNA: TGTGCCAGCAGCGTAGATTCGACAGGGAGTGGCTACACCTTC

V: TRBV5-1
J: TRBJ2-7
D: -
size: -
CDR3: CASSLVTKLSSYEQYF
DNA: TGCGCCAGCAGCTTGGTGACAAAGCTAAGCTCCTACGAGCAGTACTTC

V: TRBV30
J: TRBJ2-7
D: TRBD2
size: -
CDR3: CAWRPRSASGSLYEQYF
DNA: TGTGCCTGGAGACCGAGAAGTGCTAGCGGGAGCTTGTACGAGCAGTACTTC

V: TRBV19
J: TRBJ2-3
D: -
size: -
CDR3: CASSRPEGGVLDTQYF
DNA: TGTGCCAGTAGTCGCCCCGAGGGCGGAGTCTTAGATACGCAGTATTTT

V: TRBV7-7
J: TRBJ2-5
D: TRBD1
size: -
CDR3: CASSQTGGAGETQYF
DNA: TGTGCTAGCAGCCAAACAGGGGGCGCGGGGGAGACCCAGTACTTC

V: TRBV25-1
J: TRBJ2-1
D: -
size: -
CDR3: CASSVSGNNEQFF
DNA: TGTGCCAGCAGTGTTTCGGGAAACAATGAGCAGTTCTTC

V: TRBV4-2
J: TRBJ2-5
D: TRBD1
size: -
CDR3: CASSRTDRVETQYF
DNA: TGTGCCAGCAGCCGAACGGACAGGGTAGAGACCCAGTACTTC

V: TRBV7-9
J: TRBJ2-7
D: -
size: -
CDR3: CASSLAGLIYEQYF
DNA: TGTGCCAGCAGCTTAGCTGGGCTTATCTACGAGCAGTACTTC

V: TRBV6-6
J: TRBJ2-7
D: TRBD2
size: -
CDR3: CASSRGLAGPDEQYF
DNA: TGTGCCAGCAGTCGGGGACTAGCGGGACCTGACGAGCAGTACTTC

V: TRBV10-2
J: TRBJ2-5
D: TRBD2
size: -
CDR3: CASSESNWTSDTGQETQYF
DNA: TGCGCCAGCAGTGAGTCGAATTGGACTAGCGATACGGGTCAAGAGACCCAGTACTTC

V: TRBV29-1
J: TRBJ2-1
D: TRBD2
size: -
CDR3: CSVYTGLAAYNEQFF
DNA: TGCAGCGTCTATACGGGACTAGCGGCCTACAATGAGCAGTTCTTC

V: TRBV11-3
J: TRBJ2-7
D: -
size: -
CDR3: CASSPYLAYEQYF
DNA: TGTGCCAGCAGCCCCTACCTTGCCTACGAGCAGTACTTC

V: TRBV9
J: TRBJ2-3
D: TRBD2
size: once
CDR3: CASSDPREWAGGLGDTQYF
DNA: TGTGCCAGCAGCGATCCCCGGGAGTGGGCGGGAGGTCTCGGGGATACGCAGTATTTT

V: TRBV29-1
J: TRBJ2-7
D: -
size: -
CDR3: CSVEDPGNGGPSLYEQYF
DNA: TGCAGCGTTGAAGATCCGGGGAACGGCGGCCCGAGCCTCTACGAGCAGTACTTC

V: TRBV4-1
J: TRBJ1-6
D: -
size: -
CDR3: CASSQGVLDYNSPLHF
DNA: TGCGCCAGCAGCCAAGGAGTATTAGACTATAATTCACCCCTCCACTTT

V: TRBV18
J: TRBJ1-1
D: TRBD1
size: -
CDR3: CASSPWTGGMNTEAFF
DNA: TGTGCCAGCTCACCATGGACAGGGGGGATGAACACTGAAGCTTTCTTT

V: TRBV5-1
J: TRBJ2-2
D: -
size: -
CDR3: CASSPDSGTWRGGELFF
DNA: TGCGCCAGCAGCCCCGACTCGGGGACATGGCGCGGCGGGGAGCTGTTTTTT

V: TRBV14
J: TRBJ2-1
D: TRBD2
size: -
CDR3: CASSQPGLAGSSYNEQFF
DNA: TGTGCCAGCAGCCAACCGGGACTAGCGGGAAGCTCCTACAATGAGCAGTTCTTC

V: TRBV21-1
J: TRBJ2-5
D: -
size: -
CDR3: CASSVPGGRGETQYF
DNA: TGTGCCAGCAGCGTCCCAGGGGGTCGGGGAGAGACCCAGTACTTC

V: TRBV25-1
J: TRBJ2-2
D: -
size: once
CDR3: CASSDGHLNTGELFF
DNA: TGTGCCAGCAGTGACGGACACTTGAACACCGGGGAGCTGTTTTTT

V: TRBV15
J: TRBJ2-7
D: -
size: -
CDR3: CATSRGLNSYEQYF
DNA: TGTGCCACCAGCAGAGGGCTGAACTCCTACGAGCAGTACTTC

V: TRBV18
J: TRBJ2-7
D: TRBD2
size: -
CDR3: CASSFSGRRAYEQYF
DNA: TGTGCCAGCTCCTTTAGCGGGAGGCGGGCCTACGAGCAGTACTTC

V: TRBV6-5
J: TRBJ2-1
D: -
size: -
CDR3: CASSSPDMLSYNEQFF
DNA: TGTGCCAGCAGTTCCCCGGACATGCTCTCCTACAATGAGCAGTTCTTC

V: TRBV7-2
J: TRBJ2-5
D: TRBD2
size: -
CDR3: CASSSAGVIETQYF
DNA: TGTGCCAGCAGCTCAGCGGGAGTAATTGAGACCCAGTACTTC

V: TRBV7-2
J: TRBJ2-5
D: TRBD2
size: -
CDR3: CASSPGLAEETQYF
DNA: TGTGCCAGCAGCCCGGGACTAGCGGAAGAGACCCAGTACTTC

V: TRBV28
J: TRBJ1-2
D: -
size: few
CDR3: CASSFRGGYTF
DNA: TGTGCCAGCAGTTTCAGGGGTGGCTACACCTTC

V: TRBV27
J: TRBJ1-1
D: TRBD1
size: -
CDR3: CASSSCLLTTGGENTEAFF
DNA: TGTGCCAGCAGTTCCTGCCTTCTTACGACAGGGGGGGAGAACACTGAAGCTTTCTTT

V: TRBV6-6
J: TRBJ1-4
D: -
size: once
CDR3: CASSAGQNEKLFF
DNA: TGTGCCAGCAGTGCTGGACAGAATGAAAAACTGTTTTTT

V: TRBV2
J: TRBJ2-7
D: TRBD1
size: -
CDR3: CANCPQWGQEIHEQYF
DNA: TGTGCCAACTGCCCACAATGGGGACAGGAAATCCACGAGCAGTACTTC

V: TRBV14
J: TRBJ2-7
D: -
size: -
CDR3: CASSQELRLFGADEQYF
DNA: TGTGCCAGCAGCCAAGAATTGCGCCTGTTCGGAGCTGACGAGCAGTACTTC

V: TRBV7-9
J: TRBJ2-7
D: TRBD1
size: -
CDR3: CASSSGQITYEQYF
DNA: TGTGCCAGCAGCTCGGGACAGATTACCTACGAGCAGTACTTC

V: TRBV18
J: TRBJ2-7
D: -
size: -
CDR3: CASSPLSSSQGPNYEQYF
DNA: TGTGCCAGCTCACCACTAAGTAGCAGCCAGGGCCCTAACTACGAGCAGTACTTC

V: TRBV6-5
J: TRBJ2-7
D: -
size: -
CDR3: CASSDRGSYEQYF
DNA: TGTGCCAGCAGTGATCGGGGTTCCTACGAGCAGTACTTC

V: TRBV6-6
J: TRBJ2-4
D: -
size: -
CDR3: CASSPTGPKNIQYF
DNA: TGTGCCAGCAGCCCTACAGGGCCCAAAAACATTCAGTACTTC

V: TRBV10-3
J: TRBJ1-2
D: -
size: -
CDR3: CATKKEVDGYTF
DNA: TGTGCCACGAAAAAGGAGGTGGATGGCTACACCTTC

V: TRBV7-9
J: TRBJ2-1
D: -
size: once
CDR3: CASSLGGQLKHYNEQFF
DNA: TGTGCCAGCAGCTTAGGGGGCCAGCTTAAACATTACAATGAGCAGTTCTTC

V: TRBV7-9
J: TRBJ2-1
D: -
size: -
CDR3: CASSHSGALYNEQFF
DNA: TGTGCCAGCAGCCACTCAGGGGCCCTTTACAATGAGCAGTTCTTC

V: TRBV29-1
J: TRBJ2-1
D: TRBD2
size: -
CDR3: CSAEGLAGNEQFF
DNA: TGCAGCGCAGAGGGACTAGCGGGAAATGAGCAGTTCTTC

V: TRBV18
J: TRBJ1-1
D: -
size: -
CDR3: CASSLEGGAFF
DNA: TGTGCCAGCTCGTTAGAGGGCGGAGCTTTCTTT

V: TRBV6-1
J: TRBJ2-7
D: -
size: -
CDR3: CASRDTYLEQYF
DNA: TGTGCCAGCCGGGACACTTATCTTGAGCAGTACTTC

V: TRBV4-1
J: TRBJ2-3
D: TRBD2
size: -
CDR3: CASSLTSGRTDTQYF
DNA: TGCGCCAGCAGTTTGACTAGCGGGAGAACAGATACGCAGTATTTT

V: TRBV6-5
J: TRBJ1-1
D: -
size: -
CDR3: CASSYSSGKAFF
DNA: TGTGCCAGCAGTTACTCCTCGGGAAAAGCTTTCTTT

V: TRBV25-1
J: TRBJ1-2
D: TRBD1
size: -
CDR3: CASRLGTGGVDGYTF
DNA: TGTGCCAGCAGACTCGGGACAGGGGGTGTCGATGGCTACACCTTC

V: TRBV5-1
J: TRBJ2-7
D: -
size: -
CDR3: CASSSGSLRVHEQYF
DNA: TGCGCCAGCAGCTCTGGGTCCTTGCGGGTCCACGAGCAGTACTTC

V: TRBV28
J: TRBJ2-3
D: TRBD2
size: -
CDR3: CASSFNPSGRDTQYF
DNA: TGTGCCAGCAGTTTCAACCCTAGCGGGAGAGATACGCAGTATTTT

V: TRBV28
J: TRBJ2-1
D: -
size: -
CDR3: CASESGYEQFF
DNA: TGTGCCAGCGAATCGGGGTATGAGCAGTTCTTC

V: TRBV7-8
J: TRBJ1-5
D: -
size: -
CDR3: CASSFHRDPCYQPQHF
DNA: TGTGCCAGCAGCTTTCACAGGGATCCCTGCTATCAGCCCCAGCATTTT

V: TRBV4-3
J: TRBJ2-3
D: TRBD2
size: -
CDR3: CASSRRLAEGEDTQYF
DNA: TGCGCCAGCAGCCGACGACTAGCGGAGGGGGAGGATACGCAGTATTTT

V: TRBV4-3
J: TRBJ1-1
D: TRBD1
size: -
CDR3: CASSRRTGDTEAFF
DNA: TGCGCCAGCAGCCGCCGAACAGGGGACACTGAAGCTTTCTTT

V: TRBV6-5
J: TRBJ2-7
D: TRBD2
size: once
CDR3: CASKGRGVAEQYF
DNA: TGTGCCAGCAAGGGCCGGGGGGTCGCGGAGCAGTACTTC

V: TRBV30
J: TRBJ1-3
D: -
size: few
CDR3: CAWPTGHTIYF
DNA: TGTGCCTGGCCTACAGGCCACACCATATATTTT

V: TRBV10-2
J: TRBJ2-1
D: TRBD2
size: -
CDR3: CASSVWVARRGRVDEQFF
DNA: TGCGCCAGCAGTGTTTGGGTGGCCAGGCGCGGGAGGGTCGATGAGCAGTTCTTC

V: TRBV25-1
J: TRBJ2-6
D: -
size: few
CDR3: CASSELGDGSGANVLTF
DNA: TGTGCCAGCAGTGAATTAGGAGACGGCTCTGGGGCCAACGTCCTGACTTTC

V: TRBV29-1
J: TRBJ2-5
D: TRBD2
size: -
CDR3: CSTPGLAGVETQYF
DNA: TGCAGCACGCCGGGACTAGCGGGAGTGGAGACCCAGTACTTC

V: TRBV4-3
J: TRBJ2-1
D: TRBD1
size: -
CDR3: CASSQDGGQVGSYNEQFF
DNA: TGCGCCAGCAGCCAAGATGGGGGACAGGTGGGCTCCTACAATGAGCAGTTCTTC

V: TRBV28
J: TRBJ1-4
D: TRBD1
size: -
CDR3: CASSFRDRPEKLFF
DNA: TGTGCCAGCAGTTTCCGGGACAGGCCAGAAAAACTGTTTTTT

V: TRBV4-1
J: TRBJ2-2
D: TRBD2
size: -
CDR3: CASSQARPLAGGPNTGELFF
DNA: TGCGCCAGCAGCCAAGCCCGTCCACTAGCGGGAGGGCCGAACACCGGGGAGCTGTTTTTT

V: TRBV7-9
J: TRBJ1-2
D: -
size: -
CDR3: CASSYPADFNYGYTF
DNA: TGTGCCAGCAGCTACCCTGCAGACTTTAACTATGGCTACACCTTC